This T cell receptor beta chain was profiled in a study of T cell repertoires in cytomegalovirus infection. Regarding this clonotype: The antigen is unknown.

Findings and limits, study-wide: CMV-specific TCR beta clonotypes restricted by HLA-C dominated the ex vivo response.

Trimming removed 0 bases from V and 5 bases from J, with 13 bases in between. Germline CDR1 reads DFQATT; CDR2 reads SNEGSKA (reference sequence). The CDR3 has 14 residues. TCRdb reprocessed the reads via MiXCR and lists one record per CDR3 protein. The table shows roughly 860,000 distinct CDR3 sequences, with 32% occurring only once. The starting material was cultured CD8+ T cells from PBMCs, obtained from culture after CMV antigen stimulation. The V call is TRBV20-1, the J call TRBJ1-1; tentatively, D is TRBD1 (5 bases). The clonotype originates from a human donor in good health (CMV status not recorded). Some clones in this sample may be carry-over from other donors' samples. CDR3 sequence reads: CSARDWGEGTEAFF. In DNA form, the CDR3 reads TGCAGTGCTAGAGATTGGGGGGAGGGGACTGAAGCTTTCTTT.